One sample yielded the 23 T cell receptor beta chains listed below, sequenced in a study of control samples from healthy donors and cancer patients. The repertoire was sequenced with immunoSEQ multiplex PCR; TCRdb's copy has only in-frame clones and lacks some. The sample holds over 80,000 clones, around four fifths seen once. The source material was blood. Receptors originate from a young man in good health.

This chain connects TRBV28 to TRBJ2-1, with TRBD1 matching over 7 bases. J lost 8 bases, V lost 6 bases, and 7 bases had no gene match. Germline-derived CDR1 and CDR2 are MDHEN and SYDVKM. The CDR3 has 13 residues. CDR3 in DNA: TGTGCCAGCAGCCGGACAGGTCGGGATGAGCAGTTCTTC. Residues: CASSRTGRDEQFF.

A word on this clone: Other DNA sequences from this sample encode an identical CDR3 as well. This rearrangement joins TRBV5-1 to TRBJ1-1; D not resolved. Trimming left V 0 bases short and J 0 bases short, with 6 bases between. The V gene's germline CDR1 is SGHRS and CDR2 YFSETQ. This CDR3 is built from 14 residues. This CDR3 is CASSLDPLNTEAFF. The CDR3 bases are TGCGCCAGCAGCTTGGATCCCTTGAACACTGAAGCTTTCTTT.

The V and J genes are TRBV6-5 and TRBJ1-5; 8 bases line up with TRBD1. The V and J ends lost 8 bases and 2 bases, in that order; junction bases with no gene match: 2. Germline assignment: CDR1 MNHEY and CDR2 SVGAGI. CDR3 length equals 13 residues. In DNA, the CDR3 is TGTGCCAGCGGACAGGGAGGCAATCAGCCCCAGCATTTT. It encodes CASGQGGNQPQHF.

The chain couples TRBV2 to TRBJ1-4; 9 positions agree with TRBD1. This CDR3 is 14 amino acids long. V lost 4 bases to trimming and J lost 7 bases; unmatched junction nucleotides: 4. CDR1 is SNHLY, CDR2 FYNNEI, per germline. CDR3 sequence: CASSAGQGSEKLFF. CDR3 sequence (DNA): TGTGCCAGCAGTGCGGGACAGGGTTCTGAAAAACTGTTTTTT.

This rearrangement joins TRBV3-1 (or the pseudogene TRBV3-2) to TRBJ1-4; D not certain. The V and J ends lost 0 bases and 6 bases respectively, with 2 bases between them. This CDR3 is built from 12 residues. Looked up from germline, CDR1 is LGHDT and CDR2 is YNNKEL (reference sequence). CDR3 region: CASSQDHEKLFF. CDR3 nucleotide sequence: TGTGCCAGCAGCCAAGACCATGAAAAACTGTTTTTT.

The chain carries TRBV6-5 and TRBJ1-4, with D perhaps matching TRBD1 (6 bases). The CDR3 is made up of 13 amino acids. Per germline, CDR1 MNHEY and CDR2 SVGAGI. The V gene lost 5 bases and the J gene lost 8 bases, with 12 bases spanning the gap. The CDR3 DNA follows: TGTGCCAGCAGTCAACAGGGAAACGAAAAACTGTTTTTT. Encoded protein: CASSQQGNEKLFF.

The CDR3 reads CASRGNYGYTF. CDR3 nucleotide sequence: TGCGCCAGCAGGGGTAACTATGGCTACACCTTC. The chain uses TRBV5-1 and TRBJ1-2; no clear D. V lost 5 bases and J lost 1, with 3 bases in between. The CDR3 is 11 residues long. Germline V gene sequence: CDR1 SGHRS, CDR2 YFSETQ.

The V and J genes are TRBV5-1 and TRBJ2-7; maybe TRBD1 (5 bases). CDR3 size: 16 residues. Trimming removed 0 bases from V and 5 bases from J, with 18 bases in between. Germline CDR1 is SGHRS and CDR2 is YFSETQ. CDR3 DNA: TGCGCCAGCAGCTTGGCCGCAGGATGGGGCGGCAACGAGCAGTACTTC. It specifies CASSLAAGWGGNEQYF.

CDR3 protein: CASSLDAGSTEAFF. The CDR3 nucleotides read TGCGCCAGCAGCTTGGATGCAGGGAGCACTGAAGCTTTCTTT. V and J are TRBV5-1 and TRBJ1-1; TRBD1 is a possible D gene (5 bases). V was cut by 0 bases and J by 4 bases, with 10 bases left in between. Germline V gene lookup returns CDR1 SGHRS and CDR2 YFSETQ. CDR3 length: 14 residues.

The rearrangement links TRBV6-6 to TRBJ1-2; D uncertain. V was pared by 7 bases and J by 0 bases, with 15 bases between. In germline, CDR1 is MNHNY, CDR2 SVGAGI (reference sequence). The CDR3 consists of 15 residues. CDR3 DNA sequence: TGTGCCAGCACCCCCGCAGCGAACCCTAACTATGGCTACACCTTC. This encodes CASTPAANPNYGYTF.

The chain joins TRBV7-9 to TRBJ2-4, with D possibly TRBD1 on 6 matching bases. The CDR3 runs 14 residues. Germline-derived CDR1 and CDR2 are SEHNR and FQNEAQ (reference sequence). V was pared by 11 bases and J by 2 bases, with 16 bases between. The CDR3 is CAVQGRVTKNIQYF. Here the CDR3 DNA reads TGTGCCGTACAGGGAAGAGTAACCAAAAACATTCAGTACTTC.

This chain connects TRBV5-5 to TRBJ2-3; a weak D match, TRBD1 (6 bases). Germline loops: CDR1 SGHKS, CDR2 YYEKEE (reference sequence). V lost 9 bases, J lost 2 bases, and 19 bases lay in between. This CDR3 spans 15 amino acids. The CDR3 DNA follows: TGTGCCACCTCGGACAGACACCTAAACACAGATACGCAGTATTTT. It encodes CATSDRHLNTDTQYF.

This chain links TRBV19 with TRBJ2-5, with D maybe TRBD1 (5 bases). The CDR3 covers 13 residues. The germline V gene has CDR1 LNHDA and CDR2 SQIVND (reference sequence). V lost 5 bases and J 2 bases, leaving 9 bases between the germline ends. CDR3: CASSVDRQETQYF. In nucleotides, the CDR3 is TGTGCCAGTAGTGTCGACAGACAAGAGACCCAGTACTTC.

This chain joins TRBV6-2 or TRBV6-3 and TRBJ2-7; 10 nucleotides match TRBD1. V was clipped by 0 bases and J by 2 bases; unmatched bases: 7. Germline CDR1 is MNHEY and CDR2 is SVGEGT. The CDR3 covers 17 residues. The CDR3 DNA is TGTGCCAGCAGTTACTCGGGACAGGGGACCTATCCCTACGAGCAGTACTTC. Amino acids: CASSYSGQGTYPYEQYF.

The genes are TRBV7-9 and TRBJ1-1; 7 nucleotides match TRBD1. This CDR3 is 17 amino acids long. The V gene end was trimmed by 3 bases and the J gene end by 0 bases; junction bases not matched to a gene: 10. CDR1 is SEHNR, CDR2 FQNEAQ, per germline (reference sequence). As DNA, the CDR3 is TGTGCCAGCAGCTTGATGCGGGACAGCAATATGAACACTGAAGCTTTCTTT. Its protein is CASSLMRDSNMNTEAFF.

V usage is TRBV6-5 and J usage is TRBJ1-2; D is ambiguous. Germline V CDR1 and CDR2: MNHEY, SVGAGI. CDR3 length: 11 amino acids. Trimming left V 8 bases short and J 8 bases short, with 12 bases between. CDR3 nucleotide sequence: TGTGCCAGCCTTGCTGTGGGAGGCTACACCTTC. It encodes CASLAVGGYTF.

J is TRBJ1-4 and V is TRBV5-4; weak D call: TRBD1 (5 bases). CDR1 is SGHNT and CDR2 is YYREEE in the germline V gene (reference sequence). The CDR3 loop spans 15 amino acids. With 0 bases removed from V and 7 bases from J, the gap between germline ends came to 13 bases. CDR3: CASSLGRGVSEKLFF. CDR3 DNA: TGTGCCAGCAGCTTGGGACGGGGGGTTAGTGAAAAACTGTTTTTT.

The rearrangement links TRBV24-1 to TRBJ1-2; D may be TRBD1 (5 bases). With 12 bases removed from V and 4 bases from J, the gap between germline ends came to 14 bases. The CDR3 is 12 residues long. Germline lookup yields CDR1 KGHDR and CDR2 SFDVKD. CDR3 DNA: TGTGCCGCTTCTGGGGCGGTCTATGGCTACACCTTC. It is translated as CAASGAVYGYTF.

The chain uses TRBV30 and TRBJ1-1; possible D gene TRBD1, 5 bases. The CDR3 spans 14 residues. With 3 bases removed from V and 6 bases from J, the gap between germline ends came to 17 bases. From germline, CDR1 is GTSNPN and CDR2 SVGIG (reference sequence). CDR3: CAWSEGRSGAEAFF. The CDR3 bases are TGTGCCTGGAGCGAGGGCAGGTCGGGGGCTGAAGCTTTCTTT. The variable domain in full, with the rest retrieved from reference TRBV30 and TRBJ1-1, is SQTIHQWPATLVQPVGSPLSLECTVEGTSNPNLYWYRQAAGRGLQLLFYSVGIGQISSEVPQNLSASRPQDRQFILSSKKLLLSDSGFYLCAWSEGRSGAEAFFGQGTRLTVV.

In DNA, the CDR3 is TGTGCCAGCAGCGTTAATGGTGGTGAAGCTTTCTTT. Its translation is CASSVNGGEAFF. V is TRBV7-3 and J is TRBJ1-1; D ambiguous. The CDR3 has 12 amino acids. V was pared by 5 bases and J by 7 bases, with 11 bases between. CDR1 is SGHTA, CDR2 FQGTGA, per germline.

This clone came up once. The V and J genes are TRBV3-1 (or the pseudogene TRBV3-2) and TRBJ1-2; 9 bases match TRBD1. The ends lost 5 bases at V and 4 bases at J; junction bases unmatched: 5. CDR3 length: 14 amino acids. Germline loops: CDR1 LGHDT, CDR2 YNNKEL (reference sequence). CDR3 in DNA: TGTGCCAGCAGCTCGACAGGGGGGGGCTATGGCTACACCTTC. The encoded protein is CASSSTGGGYGYTF.

The chain carries TRBV30 and TRBJ1-1; TRBD1 aligns across 7 bases. CDR3 length: 13 residues. Germline assignment: CDR1 GTSNPN and CDR2 SVGIG (reference sequence). The ends lost 3 bases at V and 4 bases at J; junction bases unmatched: 5. The CDR3 region has the DNA TGTGCCTGGAGCGCTGACAGGGTCACTGAAGCTTTCTTT. This sequence encodes CAWSADRVTEAFF. The full variable domain, with the rest looked up from reference TRBV30 and TRBJ1-1, is SQTIHQWPATLVQPVGSPLSLECTVEGTSNPNLYWYRQAAGRGLQLLFYSVGIGQISSEVPQNLSASRPQDRQFILSSKKLLLSDSGFYLCAWSADRVTEAFFGQGTRLTVV.

The rearrangement links TRBV19 to TRBJ1-5; TRBD1 might be the D (6 bases). CDR1 is LNHDA, CDR2 SQIVND, per germline (reference sequence). This CDR3 region has 15 residues. V gave up 8 bases and J gave up 5 bases, with 19 bases separating them. CDR3 in DNA: TGTGCCAGTTTTCGGGGAGAGGGGGTGTATCAGCCCCAGCATTTT. Protein sequence: CASFRGEGVYQPQHF.